What follows describes a single TCR beta chain. Its antigen is not known. At one boundary the junction diverges from the germline segment, which might be a read error. This sample was included in a study of cytomegalovirus exposure and HLA in healthy donors. The PCR made use of 60 Vbeta and 13 Jbeta primers. Data came from immunoSEQ multiplex PCR; TCRdb stores just in-frame clones and leaves some out. Of about 120,000 clones detected, 70% to 80% appear once; the ten largest clones hold roughly 16%. Study-wide findings and caveats: A later examination showed that TCR association rates differed by HLA locus, with DRB1 most and HLA-C fewest. Looking again later, the authors saw that most CMV-associated TCR beta chains seemed HLA-restricted. Common viral pathogens (according to a later analysis) appeared linked to several of the most significant clusters. A list of 150 to 200 TCR beta chains associated with cytomegalovirus was given.

The CDR3 sequence is 15 residues long. Germline CDR1 and CDR2: SGHRS and YFSETQ. This chain links TRBV5-1 with TRBJ2-2, with 7 bases fitting TRBD2. The TCR was taken from a middle-aged man in good health and CMV-seropositive. Source material: PBMCs. The CDR3 sequence: CASSLRGSNTGELFF. DNA of the CDR3: TGCGCCAGCAGCTTGCGCGGGAGTAACACCGGGGAACTGTTTTTT. Based on the CDR3 plus reference TRBV5-1 and TRBJ2-2, the full variable domain is KAGVTQTPRYLIKTRGQQVTLSCSPISGHRSVSWYQQTPGQGLQFLFEYFSETQRNKGNFPGRFSGRQFSNSRSEMNVSTLELGDSALYLCASSLRGSNTGELFFGEGSRLTVL.